This T cell receptor (beta chain) was sequenced in a study of blood T cell repertoires in COVID-19 (dated by TCRdb to about 2020). As for the study more broadly: The collaborator samples originated in the United States, Italy and Spain and spanned the acute and convalescent phases of COVID-19. The material from the prospective study consisted of cDNA or gDNA derived from T cells, B-cell-depleted T cells, or PBMCs. The dataset comprised deeply sampled blood TCRbeta repertoires from subjects exposed to, actively infected with, or recovered from COVID-19. The repertoires were made available in a free public database intended to serve as a resource for research on the immune response to SARS-CoV-2. Samples were obtained from the ongoing ImmuneRACE study (first 160 participants) and from approximately 1,200 subjects provided by 6 global collaborators. Sample metadata almost always included a de-identified subject ID, COVID-19 status, age in years and sex. Where available, HLA class I and class II types were obtained from metadata supplied by the sample provider rather than from assay-based typing. Overall study results and their limits: The quantity of clinical and demographic metadata differed by source and by participant and was supplied without curation.

V is shortened by 10 bases, J by 2 bases, and the region joining them spans 14 bases. The CDR1 and CDR2 encoded by the germline V gene are ENHRY and SYGVKD. The CDR3, cysteine through phenylalanine, is 13 amino acids long. The sequence is cut down to CDR3 DNA, 39 bases in frame from base 1. TCRbeta CDR3 regions were amplified from genomic DNA by means of the immunoSEQ Assay, a bias-controlled multiplex PCR. Per the authors' processing: The number of nucleated cells in each sample was estimated by amplification of reference gene primers within the assay. To quantify the absolute abundance of each unique TCRbeta CDR3 rearrangement, sequence reads were collapsed and filtered. For each sample, productive Simpson clonality was calculated by taking the square root of Simpson's diversity index across productive rearrangements. TCRdb limited this immuneACCESS table to in-frame rearrangements with V and J called. A share of clones is missing; checked studies link under half to unresolved V genes, and the rest is unexplained. D and trimming were read from the DNA, whereas the V and J calls and clone size are those reported in that table. The sample table contains fewer than 300,000 clones; only one count was recorded for 80% to 90% of them. 10% to 15% of the sample rests with the top ten.

One collaborating source in Seattle enrolled patients during active infection and followed them longitudinally through the course of disease. Whole blood was collected in K2EDTA tubes by collaborating institutions according to the institutions' own protocols. For TCRbeta analysis, collaborators shipped samples as frozen whole blood, isolated PBMCs, or DNA extracted from either of those sample types. For this clone: Its antigen is still unknown. Within one base of it there is no much larger clone, and no base qualities were kept.

The receptor comes from a woman aged 25-40 years with COVID-19, enrolled during active disease. Material for sequencing was peripheral blood. The chain couples TRBV10-3 to TRBJ2-5; possibly the D gene is TRBD1, per 7 matching bases. The CDR3 reads CATGGGEQETQYF. The nucleotides are TGTGCCACAGGAGGGGGCGAACAAGAGACCCAGTACTTC.